This T cell receptor (beta chain) was sequenced for a study of T cell responses to AZD1222 COVID-19 vaccine. Overall study findings and caveats: CD4 TCRs linked to vaccination spanned spike, dominating at 160-218 and 743-854. Reports say nearly half of spike-specific TCRs go after unmutated variant regions. Donors in the cohort were predominantly white British and more often female, and clonal diversity was possibly underestimated.

V was pared by 3 bases and J by 5 bases, with 9 bases between. The CDR3 loop spans 13 amino acids. CDR1 and CDR2 from the germline V gene are SGHRS and YFSETQ. Data came from immunoSEQ multiplex PCR; TCRdb stores just in-frame clones and leaves some out. The sample lists 130,000 to 150,000 clones; approximately 78% were seen once. A remark on this clone: Its antigen remains unidentified.

The rearrangement joins TRBV5-1 to TRBJ2-1, with a weak D call TRBD2 (5 bases). The material was peripheral blood, obtained on day 0 of MenACWY control vaccination. The source is an adult in good health. CDR3: CASSSRGNNEQFF. CDR3 sequence (DNA): TGCGCCAGCAGCTCGAGAGGGAACAATGAGCAGTTCTTC.